The sequence of this T cell receptor beta chain was determined in a study of Ad26.COV2.S vaccination and SARS-CoV-2 variants (dated by TCRdb to the early 2020s). General notes on the study: Vaccine-arm donors came from COV1001, a multicentre, randomized, double-blind, placebo-controlled phase I-IIa trial of Ad26.COV2.S in healthy adults. Ad26.COV2.S was given intramuscularly at 5x10^10 or 1x10^11 viral particles, as a single shot or as two shots 56 days apart. Participants in the trial were split at random into five groups of five each, receiving low-dose or high-dose Ad26.COV2.S once or twice, or else placebo on both occasions. The TCR-sequenced set comprised approximately 32 samples: roughly 19 Ad26.COV2.S vaccine recipients, 5 placebo recipients and 8 SARS-CoV-2 convalescent individuals. Sequencing of the TCRbeta repertoire served to evaluate the specificity and breadth of SARS-CoV-2-reactive T cell receptors following Ad26.COV2.S vaccination. Investigators remained blinded to trial group allocation during experiments and outcome assessment. General findings and caveats noted by the study authors: Substantial breadth of spike-specific CD8+ and CD4+ T cell responses was reported after vaccination. The study was not powered to compare responses between vaccine doses or regimens. Spike-specific TCR breadth was higher in Ad26.COV2.S recipients than in placebo recipients (P = 0.0014). Comparable non-spike TCR breadth was observed between vaccine and placebo recipients, consistent with only spike being contained in the vaccine. It was noted by the authors that total T cell responses may have been underestimated by the TCR breadth and depth analyses.

The cysteine opens and the phenylalanine closes a CDR3 of 15 amino acids. The DNA shown is the 45-base CDR3, in frame from base 1. CDR1 SEHNR and CDR2 FQNEAQ were looked up in the germline V gene (reference sequence). V has 5 bases trimmed and J has 5 bases trimmed; junction bases matching no gene number 9. This clone has more than one count but fewer than ten. Its recognized antigen is unknown. Base quality data are lacking; no much larger clone is found one base away. The treatment or condition label, read with the paper, signifies: about 20 received Ad26.COV2.S at low or high dose, single or two shots; about 5 received placebo; per-sample allocation not given. For vaccine and placebo recipients, the sequenced repertoires came from samples collected on day 63 after the first injection. Between 29 July and 7 August 2020, Cohort 1b enrolled around 25 adults aged 18-55 years at one site in Boston, USA. As a vaccine, Ad26.COV2.S was a replication-incompetent adenovirus type 26 vector that expressed a prefusion-stabilized SARS-CoV-2 spike protein derived from the original Wuhan strain.

TCRbeta CDR3 regions were sequenced with the immunoSEQ Assay. After extraction, genomic DNA underwent amplification by bias-controlled multiplex PCR, followed by high-throughput sequencing. Per the source publication's procedure: Collapsing and filtering of sequences were performed to quantify the absolute abundance of each unique TCRbeta CDR3 region. T cell fraction was estimated by normalizing TCRbeta template counts to usable DNA, with usable DNA measured through amplification of reference genes found in all nucleated cells. Repertoire TCRs were annotated as SARS-CoV-2-specific by exact matching of V gene, CDR3 amino acid sequence and J gene to a known reactive TCR set. The reference SARS-CoV-2 TCR set was obtained from MIRA and was filtered for enrichment in COVID-19-positive ImmuneCODE repertoires, whereby public or cross-reactive TCRs were removed. Using the MIRA antigens, annotated TCRs were further analysed by specific ORF or by position within an ORF. Depth was the summed frequency of annotated unique rearrangements, while breadth was defined as annotated unique rearrangements over total unique productive rearrangements. Group comparisons of TCR breadth used two-sided Wilcoxon rank-sum tests. Sourced from immuneACCESS, this table was stored by TCRdb with only in-frame sequences that have V and J called. A share of the clones is absent; for the studies checked, an unresolved V gene accounts for under half, and the remainder has no known explanation. V and J calls and clone size are copied from that table; D and trimming were computed from the DNA. The sample table records roughly 390,000 clones; more than 85% of these occur just once. The ten most abundant clones make up 3.5% of the sample.

The sequencing used peripheral blood, collected in a trial of Ad26.COV2.S vaccine versus placebo. The TCR originated in a person between 18 and 65 years old who received the Ad26.COV2.S COVID-19 vaccine or a placebo. The chain was built from TRBV7-9 and TRBJ1-5; TRBD1 aligns with 7 central bases. The sequence in DNA is TGTGCCAGCAGCGACGACAGGGTAAGGCATCAGCCCCAGCATTTT. This sequence encodes CASSDDRVRHQPQHF.